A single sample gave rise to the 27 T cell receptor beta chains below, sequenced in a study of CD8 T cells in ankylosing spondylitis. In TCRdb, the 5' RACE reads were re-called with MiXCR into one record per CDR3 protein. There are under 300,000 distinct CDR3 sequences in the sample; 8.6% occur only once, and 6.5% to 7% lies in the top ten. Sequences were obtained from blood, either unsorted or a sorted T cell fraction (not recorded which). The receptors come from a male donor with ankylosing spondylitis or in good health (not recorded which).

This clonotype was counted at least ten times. For the CDR3, the DNA is TGCAGTGCTAGATCCGGGGTGAACACTGAAGCTTTCTTT. It is translated as CSARSGVNTEAFF. The chain uses TRBV20-1 and TRBJ1-1; D uncertain. From germline, CDR1 is DFQATT and CDR2 SNEGSKA (reference sequence). V was shortened by 2 bases and J by 0 bases, with 7 bases between the two germline ends. The CDR3 is 13 residues long.

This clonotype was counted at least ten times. The DNA for the CDR3 is TGTGCCAGCAGTTACTCGATATCTTCCTACGAGCAGTACTTC. This translates into CASSYSISSYEQYF. J is TRBJ2-7 and V is TRBV6-5, with D unclear. This CDR3 is built from 14 residues. Germline loops: CDR1 MNHEY, CDR2 SVGAGI. The V end lost 0 bases, the J end lost 1 base, and 7 bases lay between the germline ends.

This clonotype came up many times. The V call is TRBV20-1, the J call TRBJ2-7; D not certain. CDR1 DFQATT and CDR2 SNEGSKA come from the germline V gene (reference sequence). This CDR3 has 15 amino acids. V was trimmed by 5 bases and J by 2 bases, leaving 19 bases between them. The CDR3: CSASPTLIKAYEQYF. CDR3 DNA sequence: TGCAGTGCTTCCCCGACGCTAATCAAGGCCTACGAGCAGTACTTC.

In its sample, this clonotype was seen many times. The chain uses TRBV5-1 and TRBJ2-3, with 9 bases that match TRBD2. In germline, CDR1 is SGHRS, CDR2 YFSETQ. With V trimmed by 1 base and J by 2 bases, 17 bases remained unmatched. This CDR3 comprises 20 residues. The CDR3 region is CASSLRPTGGRALDTDTQYF. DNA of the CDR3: TGCGCCAGCAGCTTGCGCCCCACTGGCGGGAGGGCCCTAGACACAGATACGCAGTATTTT.

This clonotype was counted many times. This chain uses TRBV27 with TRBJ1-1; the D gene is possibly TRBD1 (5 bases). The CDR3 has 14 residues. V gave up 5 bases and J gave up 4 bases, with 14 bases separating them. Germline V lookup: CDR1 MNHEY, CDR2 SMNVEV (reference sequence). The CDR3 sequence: CASSRETAGTEAFF. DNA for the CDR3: TGTGCCAGCAGTCGCGAGACAGCCGGCACTGAAGCTTTCTTT.

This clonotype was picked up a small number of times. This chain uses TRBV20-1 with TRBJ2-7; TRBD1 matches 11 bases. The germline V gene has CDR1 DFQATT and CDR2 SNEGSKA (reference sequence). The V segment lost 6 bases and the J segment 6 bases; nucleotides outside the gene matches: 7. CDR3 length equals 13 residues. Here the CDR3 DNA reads TGCAGTGCCCAAGGACAGGGGGCGCGCGAGCAGTACTTC. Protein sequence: CSAQGQGAREQYF.

The CDR3 loop reads CAIRRGAYNEQFF. CDR3 DNA: TGTGCCATCAGGAGGGGGGCCTACAATGAGCAGTTCTTC. The genes are TRBV6-2 or TRBV6-3 and TRBJ2-1; possibly TRBD1 or TRBD2 for D (6 bases each). This CDR3 comprises 13 residues. Trimming left V 10 bases short and J 2 bases short, with 12 bases between. Germline-derived CDR1 and CDR2 are MNHEY and SVGEGT.

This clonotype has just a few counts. This CDR3 reads CASLPRAGPVTGELFF. In DNA form, the CDR3 reads TGTGCCAGCCTCCCAAGAGCGGGGCCGGTCACCGGGGAGCTGTTTTTT. The J gene is TRBJ2-2, the V gene TRBV6-1; TRBD2 matches 7 bases. The CDR3 covers 16 residues. Losses at the gene ends were 8 bases for V and 4 bases for J; bases not matched to a gene: 13. The germline V gene has CDR1 MNHNS and CDR2 SASEGT.

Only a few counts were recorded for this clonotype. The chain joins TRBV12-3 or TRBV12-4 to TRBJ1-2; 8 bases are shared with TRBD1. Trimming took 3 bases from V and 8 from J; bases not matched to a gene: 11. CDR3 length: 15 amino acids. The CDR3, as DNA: TGTGCCAGCAGTTTCCCCCGACAGGGGCCGGGAGGCTACACCTTC. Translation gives CASSFPRQGPGGYTF.

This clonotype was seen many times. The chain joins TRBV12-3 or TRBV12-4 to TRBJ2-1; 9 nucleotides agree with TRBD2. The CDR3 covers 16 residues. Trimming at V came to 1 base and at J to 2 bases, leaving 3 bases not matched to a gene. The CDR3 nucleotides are TGTGCCAGCAGTTTAGGACTAGCGGTAACCTACAATGAGCAGTTCTTC. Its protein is CASSLGLAVTYNEQFF.

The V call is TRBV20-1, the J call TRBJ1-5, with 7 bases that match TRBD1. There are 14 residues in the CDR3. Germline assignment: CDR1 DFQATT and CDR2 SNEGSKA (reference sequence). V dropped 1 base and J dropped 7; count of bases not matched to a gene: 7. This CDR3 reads CSARGGHRGQPQHF. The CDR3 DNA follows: TGCAGTGCTAGAGGGGGGCACAGGGGACAGCCCCAGCATTTT.

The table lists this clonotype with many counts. This CDR3 is CASSLIGGIAYNEQFF. In DNA form, the CDR3 reads TGCGCCAGCAGCTTGATAGGGGGTATAGCCTACAATGAGCAGTTCTTC. The chain employs TRBV5-1 and TRBJ2-1, with a tentative D call TRBD1 (6 bases). The length of the CDR3 is 16 residues. Trimming stripped 1 base from V and 2 bases from J, with 13 bases between. Germline loops: CDR1 SGHRS, CDR2 YFSETQ.

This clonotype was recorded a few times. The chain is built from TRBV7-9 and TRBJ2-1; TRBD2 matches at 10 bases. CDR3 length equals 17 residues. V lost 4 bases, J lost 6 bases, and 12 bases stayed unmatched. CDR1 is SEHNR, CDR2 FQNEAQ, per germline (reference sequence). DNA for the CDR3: TGTGCCAGCAGCTCCCCGGGACTAGCGCCTGGGGGCAATGAGCAGTTCTTC. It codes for CASSSPGLAPGGNEQFF.

The CDR3 coding sequence is TGTGCCATGGGCCCCGGACAGGGCTCCTACGAGCAGTACTTC. Amino acids: CAMGPGQGSYEQYF. J is TRBJ2-7 and V is TRBV4-2, with 8 bases that match TRBD1. Germline V lookup: CDR1 LGHNA, CDR2 YNFKEQ. CDR3 length equals 14 residues. Trimming removed 10 bases from V and 0 bases from J; junction bases left unmatched: 8.

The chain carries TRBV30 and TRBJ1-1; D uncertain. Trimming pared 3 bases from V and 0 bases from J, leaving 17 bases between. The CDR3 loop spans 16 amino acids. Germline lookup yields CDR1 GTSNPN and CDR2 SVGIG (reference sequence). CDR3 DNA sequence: TGTGCCTGGAGGCGAACCTACAGCATAATGAACACTGAAGCTTTCTTT. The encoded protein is CAWRRTYSIMNTEAFF.

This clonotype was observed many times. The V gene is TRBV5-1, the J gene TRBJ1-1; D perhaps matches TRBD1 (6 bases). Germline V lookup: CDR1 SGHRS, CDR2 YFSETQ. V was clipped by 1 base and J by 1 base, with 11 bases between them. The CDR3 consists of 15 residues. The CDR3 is CASSLTGQTNTEAFF. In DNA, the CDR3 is TGCGCCAGCAGCTTGACCGGACAGACGAACACTGAAGCTTTCTTT.

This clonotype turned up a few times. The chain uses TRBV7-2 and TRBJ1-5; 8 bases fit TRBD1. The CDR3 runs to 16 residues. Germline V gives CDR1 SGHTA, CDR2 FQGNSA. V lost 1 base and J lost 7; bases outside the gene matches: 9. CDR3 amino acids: CASSLVAGQGGQPQHF. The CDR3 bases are TGTGCCAGCAGCTTAGTCGCCGGACAGGGAGGACAGCCCCAGCATTTT.

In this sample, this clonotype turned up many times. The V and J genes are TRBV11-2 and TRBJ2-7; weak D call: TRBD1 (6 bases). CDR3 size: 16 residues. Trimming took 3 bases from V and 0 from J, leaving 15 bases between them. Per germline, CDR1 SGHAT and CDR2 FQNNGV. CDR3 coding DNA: TGTGCCAGCAGCTTCGGACAGACTATCGACTCCTACGAGCAGTACTTC. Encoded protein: CASSFGQTIDSYEQYF.

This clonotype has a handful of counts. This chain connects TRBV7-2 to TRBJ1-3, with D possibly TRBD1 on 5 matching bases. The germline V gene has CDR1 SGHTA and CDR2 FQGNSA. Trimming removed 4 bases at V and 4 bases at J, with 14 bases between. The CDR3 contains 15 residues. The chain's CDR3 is CASSSTREAGNTIYF. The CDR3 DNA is TGTGCCAGCAGCTCCACCAGGGAGGCGGGAAACACCATATATTTT. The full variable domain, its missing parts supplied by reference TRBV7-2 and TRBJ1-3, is GAGVSQSPSNKVTEKGKDVELRCDPISGHTALYWYRQSLGQGLEFLIYFQGNSAPDKSGLPSDRFSAERTGGSVSTLTIQRTQQEDSAVYLCASSSTREAGNTIYFGEGSWLTVV.

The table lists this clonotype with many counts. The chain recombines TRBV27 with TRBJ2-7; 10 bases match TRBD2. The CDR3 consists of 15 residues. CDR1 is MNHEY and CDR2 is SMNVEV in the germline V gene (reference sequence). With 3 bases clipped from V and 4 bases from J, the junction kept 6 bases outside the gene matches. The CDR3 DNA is TGTGCCAGCAGTTTGGGGGGGACTAGCGTTTACGAGCAGTACTTC. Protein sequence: CASSLGGTSVYEQYF.

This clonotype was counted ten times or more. The CDR3 DNA sequence: TGTGCCAGCAGTGCCCCTCTAGCGAAGCACGAGCAGTACTTC. Residues: CASSAPLAKHEQYF. This sequence joins TRBV12-3 or TRBV12-4 and TRBJ2-7; TRBD2 is a possible D gene (6 bases). The CDR3 consists of 14 residues. Trimming removed 5 bases from V and 5 bases from J, with 16 bases in between.

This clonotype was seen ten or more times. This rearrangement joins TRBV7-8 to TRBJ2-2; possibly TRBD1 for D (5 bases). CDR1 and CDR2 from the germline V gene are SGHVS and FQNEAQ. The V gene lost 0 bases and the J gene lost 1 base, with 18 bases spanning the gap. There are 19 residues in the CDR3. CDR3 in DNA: TGTGCCAGCAGCTTAGCGAGCAGGGCAGCCCTCAAGAACACCGGGGAGCTGTTTTTT. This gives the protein CASSLASRAALKNTGELFF.

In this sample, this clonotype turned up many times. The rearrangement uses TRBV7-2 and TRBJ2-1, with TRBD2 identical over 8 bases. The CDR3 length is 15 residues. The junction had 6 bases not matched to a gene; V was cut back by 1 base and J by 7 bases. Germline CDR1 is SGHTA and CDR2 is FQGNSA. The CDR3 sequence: CASSLVGTSWNEQFF. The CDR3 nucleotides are TGTGCCAGCAGCTTAGTAGGGACTAGTTGGAATGAGCAGTTCTTC. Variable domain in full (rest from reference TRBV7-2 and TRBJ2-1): GAGVSQSPSNKVTEKGKDVELRCDPISGHTALYWYRQSLGQGLEFLIYFQGNSAPDKSGLPSDRFSAERTGGSVSTLTIQRTQQEDSAVYLCASSLVGTSWNEQFFGPGTRLTVL.

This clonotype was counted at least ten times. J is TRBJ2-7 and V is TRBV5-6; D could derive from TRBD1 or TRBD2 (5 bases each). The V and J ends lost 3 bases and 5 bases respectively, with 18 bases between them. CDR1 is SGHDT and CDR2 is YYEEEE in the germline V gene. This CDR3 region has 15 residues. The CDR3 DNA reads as TGTGCCAGCAGCTCCGGGACCCAAAAACCCCACGAGCAGTACTTC. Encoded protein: CASSSGTQKPHEQYF. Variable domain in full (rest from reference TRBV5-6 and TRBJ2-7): DAGVTQSPTHLIKTRGQQVTLRCSPKSGHDTVSWYQQALGQGPQFIFQYYEEEERQRGNFPDRFSGHQFPNYSSELNVNALLLGDSALYLCASSSGTQKPHEQYFGPGTRLTVT.

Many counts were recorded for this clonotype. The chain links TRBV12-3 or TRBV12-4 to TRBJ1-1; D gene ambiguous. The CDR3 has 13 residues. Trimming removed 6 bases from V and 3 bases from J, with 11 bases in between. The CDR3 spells CASSPYWDTEAFF. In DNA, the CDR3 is TGTGCCAGCAGCCCCTACTGGGACACTGAAGCTTTCTTT.

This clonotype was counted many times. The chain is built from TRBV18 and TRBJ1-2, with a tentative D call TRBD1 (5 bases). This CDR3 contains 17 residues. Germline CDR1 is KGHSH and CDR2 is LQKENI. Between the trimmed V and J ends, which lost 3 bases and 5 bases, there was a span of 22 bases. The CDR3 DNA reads TGTGCCAGCTCACCGCAACGGACATTCTCCGCAGAGTATGGCTACACCTTC. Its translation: CASSPQRTFSAEYGYTF.

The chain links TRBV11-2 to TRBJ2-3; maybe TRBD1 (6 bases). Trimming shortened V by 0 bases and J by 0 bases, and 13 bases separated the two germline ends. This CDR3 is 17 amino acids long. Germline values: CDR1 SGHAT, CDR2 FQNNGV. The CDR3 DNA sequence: TGTGCCAGCAGCTTAGATTTGGGGGCAGTCAGCACAGATACGCAGTATTTT. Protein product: CASSLDLGAVSTDTQYF.